The 32 T cell receptor beta chains below were found in one sample sequenced in a study of vaccination effects on CD4 cells after COVID-19. Only in-frame clones appear in the TCRdb table, and some are missing; sequencing was by immunoSEQ multiplex PCR. The sample has tens of thousands of clones, roughly 74% seen once. No antigens are known for them. Expansion with viral peptide pools was applied to antigen-specific CD4+ T cells by the ViraFEST assay prior to sequencing. Researchers isolated CD4+ T cells once about eleven days of culture had elapsed. Either the BNT162b2 or mRNA-1273 vaccine was given to participants in two doses. The input for sequencing was CD4+ T cells from PBMCs cultured with HCoV-229E spike peptides, taken after COVID-19 vaccination. All receptors derive from a human donor who received a COVID-19 vaccine.

This chain links TRBV5-6 with TRBJ1-6; D may be TRBD1 (5 bases). Germline CDR1 reads SGHDT; CDR2 reads YYEEEE. This CDR3 comprises 14 residues. Trimming took off 3 bases at V and 9 bases at J, with 13 bases between the two ends. The CDR3 spells CASSSRSGGSPLHF. The CDR3 DNA sequence: TGTGCCAGCAGCTCCCGCTCCGGGGGTTCACCCCTCCACTTT. The full variable domain, in which reference TRBV5-6 and TRBJ1-6 provide the parts outside the CDR3, is DAGVTQSPTHLIKTRGQQVTLRCSPKSGHDTVSWYQQALGQGPQFIFQYYEEEERQRGNFPDRFSGHQFPNYSSELNVNALLLGDSALYLCASSSRSGGSPLHFGNGTRLTVT.

This clone was observed a single time. The chain carries TRBV7-7 and TRBJ1-5; maybe TRBD1 (6 bases). V was clipped by 5 bases and J by 0 bases, with 17 bases between them. Germline loops: CDR1 SSHAT, CDR2 FNYEAQ (reference sequence). The CDR3 spans 17 residues. The CDR3 nucleotides are TGTGCCAGCAGCCCTATGGGGGACACCTATAGCAATCAGCCCCAGCATTTT. Amino acids: CASSPMGDTYSNQPQHF.

This clone was observed a single time. V and J are TRBV18 and TRBJ1-5; D uncertain. Germline loops: CDR1 KGHSH, CDR2 LQKENI. Trimming left V 2 bases short and J 7 bases short, with 9 bases between. CDR3 size: 13 residues. The CDR3 spells CASSPSSEQPQHF. The CDR3 nucleotides are TGTGCCAGCTCACCATCGAGTGAGCAGCCCCAGCATTTT. The variable domain in full, completed from reference TRBV18 and TRBJ1-5, reads NAGVMQNPRHLVRRRGQEARLRCSPMKGHSHVYWYRQLPEEGLKFMVYLQKENIIDESGMPKERFSAEFPKEGPSILRIQQVVRGDSAAYFCASSPSSEQPQHFGDGTRLSIL.

This chain connects TRBV10-3 to TRBJ1-6; D perhaps matches TRBD1 (5 bases). Germline V gene lookup returns CDR1 ENHRY and CDR2 SYGVKD. The V end was cut by 3 bases, the J end by 10 bases, with 19 bases between. This CDR3 spans 16 amino acids. This CDR3 reads CAISDPARLGVSPLHF. The CDR3, as DNA: TGTGCCATCAGTGATCCAGCCCGCTTAGGGGTGTCACCCCTCCACTTT.

The table lists this clone with a few counts. The chain links TRBV5-6 to TRBJ1-1, with 10 bases fitting TRBD1. The junction had 9 bases not matched to a gene; V was cut back by 2 bases and J by 2 bases. The CDR3 totals 17 residues. From germline, CDR1 is SGHDT and CDR2 YYEEEE. CDR3 region: CASSFRDRGPSNTEAFF. The CDR3 DNA reads as TGTGCCAGCAGCTTCCGGGACAGGGGCCCTAGTAACACTGAAGCTTTCTTT.

The chain combines TRBV19 with TRBJ2-5; the D gene is possibly TRBD1 (6 bases). Per germline, CDR1 LNHDA and CDR2 SQIVND (reference sequence). The CDR3 sequence is 14 residues long. V was pared by 1 base and J by 6 bases, with 12 bases between. In DNA form, the CDR3 reads TGTGCCAGTAGTATAGTTACAGGGAAAAAGACCCAGTACTTC. Its translation is CASSIVTGKKTQYF.

This sequence joins TRBV2 and TRBJ1-5; D remains ambiguous. The V and J ends lost 4 bases and 1 base respectively, with 8 bases between them. Germline V gives CDR1 SNHLY, CDR2 FYNNEI. This CDR3 has 14 residues. This CDR3 reads CASSGSSSNQPQHF. The DNA of the CDR3 is TGTGCCAGCAGTGGATCTTCGAGCAATCAGCCCCAGCATTTT.

CDR3 bases: TGCAGCGTTGGAACAGCGGGGGGAAAGAGCTCCTACAATGAGCAGTTCTTC. Amino acid sequence: CSVGTAGGKSSYNEQFF. The chain uses TRBV29-1 and TRBJ2-1, with TRBD2 identical over 9 bases. Trimming at V came to 4 bases and at J to 0 bases, leaving 10 bases not matched to a gene. CDR1 SQVTM and CDR2 ANQGSEA come from the germline V gene. The CDR3 spans 17 residues.

The V gene is TRBV6-5, the J gene TRBJ1-3, with a tentative D call TRBD1 (6 bases). CDR3 length equals 15 residues. V lost 5 bases and J lost 2, with 13 bases in between. CDR1 is MNHEY, CDR2 SVGAGI, per germline. CDR3 region: CASSLEGGTGNTIYF. DNA for the CDR3: TGTGCCAGCAGTCTGGAGGGGGGTACTGGAAACACCATATATTTT.

The gene calls are TRBV5-8 and TRBJ2-2; D gene unclear. The CDR3 is 15 residues long. Trimming shortened V by 1 base and J by 6 bases, and 13 bases separated the two germline ends. Germline V CDR1 and CDR2: SGHTS, YDEGEE. CDR3 sequence reads: CASSLMVSVPGELFF. In DNA form, the CDR3 reads TGTGCCAGCAGCTTGATGGTCTCCGTCCCCGGGGAGCTGTTTTTT.

V and J are TRBV6-1 and TRBJ2-2; 9 bases line up with TRBD2. The CDR3 is 15 residues long. J gave up 5 bases and V 3 bases, and 4 bases lay outside the gene matches. CDR1 is MNHNS, CDR2 SASEGT, per germline. In DNA, the CDR3 is TGTGCCAGCAGTGAGCGGGGGGGCCAAACCGGGGAGCTGTTTTTT. Protein: CASSERGGQTGELFF.

Only a few counts were recorded for this clone. V gene TRBV10-3 combines with J gene TRBJ1-2, with D perhaps matching TRBD1 (5 bases). Trimming stripped 0 bases from V and 7 bases from J, with 9 bases between. Germline V lookup: CDR1 ENHRY, CDR2 SYGVKD. This CDR3 is 13 amino acids long. The CDR3 DNA follows: TGTGCCATCAGTGAGTCCGGGACTTTTGGCTACACCTTC. Translation gives CAISESGTFGYTF.

The rearrangement joins TRBV6-5 to TRBJ1-6, with 8 bases identical to TRBD1. This CDR3 has 16 amino acids. The germline V gene has CDR1 MNHEY and CDR2 SVGAGI. V lost 1 base, J lost 10 bases, and 9 bases stayed unmatched. CDR3 sequence: CASSYLRQGFSSPLHF. The CDR3 DNA is TGTGCCAGCAGTTACTTACGACAGGGGTTTAGCTCACCCCTCCACTTT.

The V gene is TRBV28, the J gene TRBJ2-1; TRBD2 matches 10 bases. The germline CDR1 and CDR2 sequences are MDHEN and SYDVKM. Trimming at V came to 6 bases and at J to 2 bases, leaving 7 bases not matched to a gene. The CDR3 has 16 amino acids. CDR3 loop: CASRERGGGAYNEQFF. CDR3 in DNA: TGTGCCAGCAGGGAGCGGGGGGGCGGAGCCTACAATGAGCAGTTCTTC.

The chain is built from TRBV4-2 and TRBJ2-7; D remains unclear. The germline CDR1 and CDR2 sequences are LGHNA and YNFKEQ. V gave up 0 bases and J gave up 2 bases, with 11 bases separating them. This CDR3 has 15 residues. For the CDR3, the DNA is TGTGCCAGCAGCCAAGAAGCCACGCTGCCCTACGAGCAGTACGTC. Translating it yields CASSQEATLPYEQYV.

The chain is built from TRBV3-1 (or the pseudogene TRBV3-2) and TRBJ1-2, with no clear D. The germline gives CDR1 LGHDT, CDR2 YNNKEL (reference sequence). V dropped 8 bases and J dropped 7 bases, with 20 bases sitting between them. The CDR3 spans 14 residues. CDR3 residues: CASGSMGTRGGYTF. Written as DNA, the CDR3 is TGTGCCAGCGGGAGTATGGGAACCCGGGGTGGCTACACCTTC.

The V call is TRBV6-6, the J call TRBJ1-2; TRBD1 matches at 7 bases. Unmatched junction bases numbered 3, after V lost 6 bases and J lost 2 bases. The CDR3 covers 13 residues. The germline CDR1 and CDR2 sequences are MNHNY and SVGAGI (reference sequence). The CDR3 coding sequence is TGTGCCAGCAGCCAGGACAGGAACTATGGCTACACCTTC. Protein product: CASSQDRNYGYTF.

The chain couples TRBV23-1 to TRBJ2-7, with 7 bases that match TRBD1. TRBV23-1 is identified as an open reading frame with a role that is uncertain. V was pared by 6 bases and J by 3 bases, with 2 bases of the junction left unmatched. The CDR3 length is 12 residues. CDR3 protein: CASSRDSYEQYV. CDR3 nucleotides: TGCGCCAGCAGCCGGGACAGCTACGAGCAGTACGTC.

This chain links TRBV7-8 with TRBJ1-1; unclear D gene. The CDR3 consists of 14 residues. V lost 3 bases to trimming and J lost 0 bases, with 8 bases between them. The germline V gene has CDR1 SGHVS and CDR2 FQNEAQ. The DNA for the CDR3 is TGTGCCAGCAGCTTCTTTCGGATGAACACTGAAGCTTTCTTT. Translating gives CASSFFRMNTEAFF.

The genes are TRBV2 and TRBJ2-3, with D possibly matching TRBD2 (6 bases). The CDR3 sequence is 16 residues long. With 8 bases removed from V and 3 bases from J, the gap between germline ends came to 21 bases. Germline V gene lookup returns CDR1 SNHLY and CDR2 FYNNEI. CDR3 sequence reads: CASGKEGRVRTDTQYF. The CDR3 nucleotides are TGTGCCAGCGGTAAGGAGGGACGGGTCAGAACAGATACGCAGTATTTT. The full variable domain, in which reference TRBV2 and TRBJ2-3 provide the parts outside the CDR3, is EPEVTQTPSHQVTQMGQEVILRCVPISNHLYFYWYRQILGQKVEFLVSFYNNEISEKSEIFDDQFSVERPDGSNFTLKIRSTKLEDSAMYFCASGKEGRVRTDTQYFGPGTRLTVL.

V usage is TRBV27 and J usage is TRBJ1-6; the D is unclear. Trimming removed 6 bases at V and 9 bases at J, with 15 bases between. CDR3 size: 14 residues. Germline assignment: CDR1 MNHEY and CDR2 SMNVEV (reference sequence). The CDR3 spells CASSLGFRGSPLHF. The CDR3 DNA reads as TGTGCCAGCAGCCTAGGGTTCCGAGGTTCACCCCTCCACTTT.

The chain carries TRBV6-5 and TRBJ2-3; 9 nucleotides align to TRBD2. V was pared by 0 bases and J by 2 bases, with 3 bases of the junction left unmatched. CDR3 length: 16 amino acids. CDR1 MNHEY and CDR2 SVGAGI come from the germline V gene. The CDR3 coding sequence is TGTGCCAGCAGTTACTCCCTAGCGGGACACACAGATACGCAGTATTTT. Its protein is CASSYSLAGHTDTQYF.

The chain is built from TRBV7-3 and TRBJ2-2; D remains unclear. V was cut by 2 bases and J by 2 bases, with 12 bases left in between. Germline-derived CDR1 and CDR2 are SGHTA and FQGTGA. The CDR3 covers 16 residues. CDR3 protein: CASSLWAVGNTGELFF. The CDR3 DNA reads TGTGCCAGCAGCTTATGGGCAGTTGGAAACACCGGGGAGCTGTTTTTT.

This chain connects TRBV7-9 to TRBJ1-1; D ambiguous. Germline CDR1 and CDR2: SEHNR and FQNEAQ (reference sequence). The CDR3 covers 16 residues. The V and J ends lost 3 bases and 5 bases respectively, with 19 bases between them. CDR3 region: CASSFQVGPRETEAFF. The CDR3, as DNA: TGTGCCAGCAGCTTCCAAGTCGGGCCGCGGGAGACTGAAGCTTTCTTT.

The chain combines TRBV24-1 with TRBJ2-6; a possible D gene is TRBD1 (6 bases). V was trimmed by 4 bases and J by 14 bases, leaving 23 bases between them. The CDR3 is 16 residues long. Germline-derived CDR1 and CDR2 are KGHDR and SFDVKD. In DNA, the CDR3 is TGTGCCACCAGTGACCGAACACCGGGGCAGGGGTCCCTCCTGACTTTC. Its protein product is CATSDRTPGQGSLLTF.

This clone appeared a few times. The chain links TRBV5-1 to TRBJ1-1; D perhaps matches TRBD1 (5 bases). The germline V and J ends were trimmed by 1 base and 3 bases, with 7 bases remaining between them. Germline CDR1 reads SGHRS; CDR2 reads YFSETQ. The CDR3 sequence is 13 residues long. CDR3 protein: CASSLQGDTEAFF. The CDR3 nucleotides read TGCGCCAGCAGCTTGCAGGGCGACACTGAAGCTTTCTTT.

This sequence joins TRBV19 and TRBJ2-1; 10 bases agree with TRBD1. The CDR3 consists of 13 residues. Germline V gene lookup returns CDR1 LNHDA and CDR2 SQIVND (reference sequence). The CDR3 spells CASRDRGSNEQFF. The DNA of the CDR3 is TGTGCAAGCCGGGACAGGGGATCCAATGAGCAGTTCTTC. The full variable domain, in which reference TRBV19 and TRBJ2-1 provide the parts outside the CDR3, is DGGITQSPKYLFRKEGQNVTLSCEQNLNHDAMYWYRQDPGQGLRLIYYSQIVNDFQKGDIAEGYSVSREKKESFPLTVTSAQKNPTAFYLCASRDRGSNEQFFGPGTRLTVL.

The chain uses TRBV27 and TRBJ2-2, with 13 bases identical to TRBD2. CDR1 is MNHEY and CDR2 is SMNVEV in the germline V gene (reference sequence). V lost 8 bases, J lost 8 bases, and 8 bases stayed unmatched. CDR3 length: 15 residues. CDR3 region: CASQLAGGVKGELFF. CDR3 DNA sequence: TGTGCCAGCCAACTAGCGGGGGGGGTTAAGGGGGAGCTGTTTTTT.

The chain employs TRBV6-2 or TRBV6-3 and TRBJ1-5; D not certain. The V gene lost 2 bases and the J gene lost 3 bases, with 8 bases spanning the gap. The CDR3 length is 14 residues. Germline assignment: CDR1 MNHEY and CDR2 SVGEGT. The CDR3 sequence: CASSYLGDNQPQHF. Written as DNA, the CDR3 is TGTGCCAGCAGTTACCTGGGCGACAATCAGCCCCAGCATTTT.

This sequence joins TRBV10-1 and TRBJ2-3, with TRBD2 identical over 9 bases. V was clipped by 0 bases and J by 3 bases; unmatched bases: 7. Per the germline V gene, CDR1 is WNHNN and CDR2 is SYGVQD (reference sequence). There are 17 residues in the CDR3. The CDR3 nucleotides are TGCGCCAGCAGTGAGTCGACTGGGCTAGCGGGGACAGATACGCAGTATTTT. Protein product: CASSESTGLAGTDTQYF.

This rearrangement joins TRBV7-9 to TRBJ2-2, with a possible D match to TRBD2 (7 bases). CDR1 and CDR2 (germline): SEHNR, FQNEAQ (reference sequence). The CDR3 is 15 residues long. Trimming pared 3 bases from V and 5 bases from J, leaving 13 bases between. The CDR3, as DNA: TGTGCCAGCAGCTTGGGGGGGGCGAGGACCGGGGAGCTGTTTTTT. Its protein is CASSLGGARTGELFF.

The J gene is TRBJ2-3, the V gene TRBV7-2; 11 positions match TRBD2. The CDR3 is 15 amino acids. Trimming took 3 bases from V and 5 from J; bases not matched to a gene: 4. Germline loops: CDR1 SGHTA, CDR2 FQGNSA. In DNA, the CDR3 is TGTGCCAGCAGCTTTAGCGGGGGGGCGTTAGATACGCAGTATTTT. Protein: CASSFSGGALDTQYF.